Below are 16 T cell receptor beta chains sequenced from a single sample in a study of blood T cell repertoires in COVID-19. Clones were sequenced by immunoSEQ multiplex PCR, and TCRdb holds only the in-frame ones, with some missing. This sample has fewer than 300,000 clones, with 80% to 95% found just once. Sequenced material: PBMCs or T cells enriched from blood (not recorded which). The origin of the receptors is a woman aged 25 to 39 who had recovered from COVID-19.

The chain is built from TRBV27 and TRBJ2-7; 9 bases are a match to TRBD1. The germline CDR1 and CDR2 sequences are MNHEY and SMNVEV (reference sequence). Losses at the gene ends were 6 bases for V and 4 bases for J; bases not matched to a gene: 10. There are 15 residues in the CDR3. CDR3 residues: CASSLQGAKFYEQYF. CDR3 nucleotides: TGTGCCAGCAGCTTACAGGGGGCAAAGTTTTACGAGCAGTACTTC.

The chain uses TRBV13 and TRBJ2-5; D ambiguous. The CDR3 is 15 amino acids. Trimming stripped 4 bases from V and 4 bases from J, with 16 bases between. CDR1 and CDR2 from the germline V gene are PRHDT and FYEKMQ (reference sequence). CDR3 nucleotides: TGTGCCAGCAGCTCGTTTGGCCGGGTCCCAGAGACCCAGTACTTC. Translating gives CASSSFGRVPETQYF.

The chain carries TRBV5-1 and TRBJ2-7; D perhaps matches TRBD2 (5 bases). The CDR3 length is 15 residues. The V gene lost 4 bases and the J gene lost 5 bases, with 19 bases spanning the gap. Germline CDR1 and CDR2: SGHRS and YFSETQ. The CDR3 spells CASSLAGNTMNEQYF. The DNA for the CDR3 is TGCGCCAGCAGCCTAGCAGGAAACACGATGAACGAGCAGTACTTC.

V and J are TRBV9 and TRBJ2-3; 13 bases align to TRBD2. The V gene end was trimmed by 4 bases and the J gene end by 4 bases; junction bases not matched to a gene: 9. CDR3 size: 17 residues. Germline V lookup: CDR1 SGDLS, CDR2 YYNGEE. CDR3 DNA: TGTGCCAGCAGCCCCCGGACTAGCGGGAGCCAGTCAGATACGCAGTATTTT. The encoded protein is CASSPRTSGSQSDTQYF.

The chain links TRBV6-6 to TRBJ2-2; TRBD2 matches at 9 bases. V lost 5 bases, J lost 3 bases, and 13 bases stayed unmatched. Looked up from germline, CDR1 is MNHNY and CDR2 is SVGAGI (reference sequence). There are 18 residues in the CDR3. In DNA, the CDR3 is TGTGCCAGCAGTCGTAGCGGGAGCATCGGGTTGGACACCGGGGAGCTGTTTTTT. Its translation is CASSRSGSIGLDTGELFF.

This rearrangement joins TRBV6-1 to TRBJ1-1; no firm D call. CDR3 size: 13 residues. V dropped 8 bases and J dropped 6 bases, with 16 bases sitting between them. CDR1 is MNHNS and CDR2 is SASEGT in the germline V gene. CDR3 DNA: TGTGCCAGCCAAAAGTCGGGGTTCGCTGAAGCTTTCTTT. The encoded protein is CASQKSGFAEAFF.

This CDR3 reads CASRIAGGIGTGELFF. The CDR3 nucleotides are TGTGCCAGCAGAATAGCGGGAGGAATAGGGACCGGGGAGCTGTTTTTT. V usage is TRBV2 and J usage is TRBJ2-2; 10 nucleotides match TRBD2. This CDR3 comprises 16 residues. In germline, CDR1 is SNHLY, CDR2 FYNNEI. V lost 6 bases, J lost 5 bases, and 9 bases stayed unmatched.

CDR3 sequence (DNA): TGTGCCAGCAGCGGGGGTTTACTAGCGGTCTCCTACGAGCAGTACTTC. As protein: CASSGGLLAVSYEQYF. This sequence joins TRBV7-6 and TRBJ2-7; 8 bases match TRBD2. The CDR3 spans 16 residues. Germline V lookup: CDR1 SGHVS, CDR2 FNYEAQ. V lost 5 bases to trimming and J lost 0 bases; unmatched junction nucleotides: 9. The full variable domain, its missing parts supplied by reference TRBV7-6 and TRBJ2-7, is GAGVSQSPRYKVTKRGQDVALRCDPISGHVSLYWYRQALGQGPEFLTYFNYEAQQDKSGLPNDRFSAERPEGSISTLTIQRTEQRDSAMYRCASSGGLLAVSYEQYFGPGTRLTVT.

This chain connects TRBV30 to TRBJ1-1, with 11 bases lining up with TRBD1. V shed 1 base and J 0 bases; nucleotides not matched to a gene: 1. CDR1 and CDR2 (germline): GTSNPN, SVGIG (reference sequence). This CDR3 contains 15 residues. In nucleotides, the CDR3 is TGTGCCTGGAGTGGGACAGGGGGCATGAACACTGAAGCTTTCTTT. Translating it yields CAWSGTGGMNTEAFF.

The chain employs TRBV6-2 or TRBV6-3 and TRBJ1-5, with D possibly being TRBD1 (5 bases). The germline V and J ends were trimmed by 4 bases and 6 bases, with 16 bases remaining between them. The CDR3 spans 15 residues. The germline V gene has CDR1 MNHEY and CDR2 SVGEGT. DNA of the CDR3: TGTGCCAGCAGTTTACCCACAGGTTTTGGTCAGCCCCAGCATTTT. Translated: CASSLPTGFGQPQHF.

The rearrangement uses TRBV19 and TRBJ2-5; 10 bases fit TRBD1. Germline CDR1 and CDR2: LNHDA and SQIVND (reference sequence). V lost 5 bases, J lost 1 base, and 7 bases stayed unmatched. This CDR3 is built from 16 residues. CDR3 in DNA: TGTGCCAGTAGTGTCGACAGGGGGCAAGGCCAAGAGACCCAGTACTTC. Protein: CASSVDRGQGQETQYF.

Ten or more counts support this clone. This chain connects TRBV6-4 to TRBJ2-1, with D hard to call. The CDR3 runs to 13 residues. Trimming removed 6 bases at V and 7 bases at J, with 13 bases between. CDR1 MRHNA and CDR2 SNTAGT come from the germline V gene. CDR3 amino acids: CASSPSSSNEQFF. The CDR3 DNA follows: TGTGCCAGCAGCCCCTCAAGCTCTAATGAGCAGTTCTTC.

This chain connects TRBV28 to TRBJ1-4; D remains unclear. Per the germline V gene, CDR1 is MDHEN and CDR2 is SYDVKM. V gave up 3 bases and J gave up 5 bases, with 7 bases separating them. CDR3 length equals 13 residues. CDR3 in amino acids: CASSFYRNEKLFF. CDR3 bases: TGTGCCAGCAGTTTTTACAGAAATGAAAAACTGTTTTTT.

This clone was found once. The genes are TRBV6-8 and TRBJ2-5, with 7 positions matching TRBD1. The CDR3 extends over 12 amino acids. Per germline, CDR1 MNHGY and CDR2 SAAAGT. Germline trimming cut 11 bases from V and 4 bases from J; bases unmatched to any gene: 7. The CDR3 DNA follows: TGTGCCGGATACAGGGGACCAGAGACCCAGTACTTC. It is translated as CAGYRGPETQYF.

The chain links TRBV29-1 to TRBJ2-7; TRBD2 agrees at 10 bases. Germline V gene sequence: CDR1 SQVTM, CDR2 ANQGSEA. V lost 0 bases to trimming and J lost 5 bases; unmatched junction nucleotides: 10. CDR3 length: 16 residues. CDR3 loop: CSVEERSGRARNEQYF. In DNA form, the CDR3 reads TGCAGCGTTGAAGAGCGGAGCGGGAGGGCCAGAAACGAGCAGTACTTC.

V usage is TRBV19 and J usage is TRBJ2-3; TRBD2 matches 9 bases. The length of the CDR3 is 13 residues. V lost 5 bases to trimming and J lost 4 bases; unmatched junction nucleotides: 1. Germline CDR1 LNHDA, CDR2 SQIVND (reference sequence). CDR3 protein: CASSRTSADTQYF. The CDR3 DNA reads TGTGCCAGTAGTCGGACTAGCGCAGATACGCAGTATTTT. Based on the CDR3 plus reference TRBV19 and TRBJ2-3, the full variable domain is DGGITQSPKYLFRKEGQNVTLSCEQNLNHDAMYWYRQDPGQGLRLIYYSQIVNDFQKGDIAEGYSVSREKKESFPLTVTSAQKNPTAFYLCASSRTSADTQYFGPGTRLTVL.